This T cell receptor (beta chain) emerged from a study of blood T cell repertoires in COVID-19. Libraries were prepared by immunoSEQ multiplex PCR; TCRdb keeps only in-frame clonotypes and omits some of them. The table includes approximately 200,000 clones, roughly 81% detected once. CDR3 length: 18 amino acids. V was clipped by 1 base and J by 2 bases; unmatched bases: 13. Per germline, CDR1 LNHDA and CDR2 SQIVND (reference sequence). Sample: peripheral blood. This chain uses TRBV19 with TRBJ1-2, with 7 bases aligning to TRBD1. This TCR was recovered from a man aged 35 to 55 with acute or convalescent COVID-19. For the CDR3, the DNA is TGTGCCAGTAGTATAGGAAGAGGGGGCAAAACAATAAACTATGGCTACACCTTC. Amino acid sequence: CASSIGRGGKTINYGYTF.